Listed below are T cell receptor beta chains from one sample, sequenced in a study of shared clonotypes between healthy human individuals. Sequenced by immunoSEQ multiplex PCR; TCRdb stores in-frame clones only, minus some. The data hold approximately 460,000 clones, with approximately 77% observed a single time. Sequenced: PBMCs. The source of these receptors is a woman aged 35 to 49 in good health. Some clones in this sample may be carry-over from other donors' samples. The CDR3 runs from the conserved cysteine through the conserved F or W. A D gene is named only where the DNA matches it firmly. Clone size appears in some rows only: once, few, many, or a class for an expanded clone.

V	J	D	size	CDR3	DNA
TRBV12-5	TRBJ2-5	TRBD1	-	CASGVQGGETQYF	TGTGCTAGTGGGGTACAGGGGGGAGAGACCCAGTACTTC
TRBV14	TRBJ2-2	-	-	CASGPRRTGELFF	TGTGCCAGCGGACCTAGGCGGACCGGGGAGCTGTTTTTT
TRBV27	TRBJ2-2	-	-	CASSLFGAANTGELFF	TGTGCCAGCAGTTTATTCGGTGCGGCGAACACCGGGGAGCTGTTTTTT
TRBV28	TRBJ2-2	TRBD2	few	CASRHPSGRVGELFF	TGTGCCAGCAGACACCCTAGCGGGAGGGTCGGGGAGCTGTTTTTT
TRBV19	TRBJ2-5	TRBD2	-	CASSINSGLAGGLETQYF	TGTGCCAGTAGTATTAATTCTGGACTAGCGGGAGGACTGGAGACCCAGTACTTC
TRBV7-9	TRBJ2-1	TRBD2	-	CASSINGLAGGYNEQFF	TGTGCCAGCAGCATAAACGGACTAGCGGGAGGCTACAATGAGCAGTTCTTC
TRBV5-6	TRBJ1-2	TRBD1	once	CASSHPPGGNYGYTF	TGTGCCAGCAGCCATCCCCCAGGGGGCAACTATGGCTACACCTTC
TRBV5-1	TRBJ2-2	TRBD2	-	CASSLRTSGYDSGELFF	TGCGCCAGCAGCTTAAGGACTAGCGGGTACGATTCCGGGGAGCTGTTTTTT
TRBV2	TRBJ2-5	-	-	CAGRGETQYF	TGTGCCGGCAGAGGGGAGACCCAGTACTTC
TRBV2	TRBJ2-5	-	-	CASSQLQETQYF	TGTGCCAGCTCCCAATTACAAGAGACCCAGTACTTC
TRBV10-1	TRBJ2-2	TRBD2	-	CASTLTSGRSTGELFF	TGCGCCAGCACCCTGACTAGCGGGAGGAGTACCGGGGAGCTGTTTTTT
TRBV6-1	TRBJ1-4	-	-	CASSEGGRNEKLFF	TGTGCCAGCAGTGAAGGCGGCCGTAATGAAAAACTGTTTTTT
TRBV10-1	TRBJ2-3	-	-	CASIPSERGTDTQYF	TGCGCCAGCATCCCTTCTGAGAGAGGGACAGATACGCAGTATTTT
TRBV10-3	TRBJ2-7	TRBD1	once	CATKDRGPYEQYF	TGTGCCACCAAGGACAGGGGACCCTACGAGCAGTACTTC
TRBV19	TRBJ2-2	-	-	CASSIYGGSGELFF	TGTGCCAGTAGTATCTACGGGGGATCCGGGGAGCTGTTTTTT
TRBV5-4	TRBJ2-7	-	once	CASSRDGAYEQYF	TGTGCCAGCAGCCGGGACGGCGCCTACGAGCAGTACTTC